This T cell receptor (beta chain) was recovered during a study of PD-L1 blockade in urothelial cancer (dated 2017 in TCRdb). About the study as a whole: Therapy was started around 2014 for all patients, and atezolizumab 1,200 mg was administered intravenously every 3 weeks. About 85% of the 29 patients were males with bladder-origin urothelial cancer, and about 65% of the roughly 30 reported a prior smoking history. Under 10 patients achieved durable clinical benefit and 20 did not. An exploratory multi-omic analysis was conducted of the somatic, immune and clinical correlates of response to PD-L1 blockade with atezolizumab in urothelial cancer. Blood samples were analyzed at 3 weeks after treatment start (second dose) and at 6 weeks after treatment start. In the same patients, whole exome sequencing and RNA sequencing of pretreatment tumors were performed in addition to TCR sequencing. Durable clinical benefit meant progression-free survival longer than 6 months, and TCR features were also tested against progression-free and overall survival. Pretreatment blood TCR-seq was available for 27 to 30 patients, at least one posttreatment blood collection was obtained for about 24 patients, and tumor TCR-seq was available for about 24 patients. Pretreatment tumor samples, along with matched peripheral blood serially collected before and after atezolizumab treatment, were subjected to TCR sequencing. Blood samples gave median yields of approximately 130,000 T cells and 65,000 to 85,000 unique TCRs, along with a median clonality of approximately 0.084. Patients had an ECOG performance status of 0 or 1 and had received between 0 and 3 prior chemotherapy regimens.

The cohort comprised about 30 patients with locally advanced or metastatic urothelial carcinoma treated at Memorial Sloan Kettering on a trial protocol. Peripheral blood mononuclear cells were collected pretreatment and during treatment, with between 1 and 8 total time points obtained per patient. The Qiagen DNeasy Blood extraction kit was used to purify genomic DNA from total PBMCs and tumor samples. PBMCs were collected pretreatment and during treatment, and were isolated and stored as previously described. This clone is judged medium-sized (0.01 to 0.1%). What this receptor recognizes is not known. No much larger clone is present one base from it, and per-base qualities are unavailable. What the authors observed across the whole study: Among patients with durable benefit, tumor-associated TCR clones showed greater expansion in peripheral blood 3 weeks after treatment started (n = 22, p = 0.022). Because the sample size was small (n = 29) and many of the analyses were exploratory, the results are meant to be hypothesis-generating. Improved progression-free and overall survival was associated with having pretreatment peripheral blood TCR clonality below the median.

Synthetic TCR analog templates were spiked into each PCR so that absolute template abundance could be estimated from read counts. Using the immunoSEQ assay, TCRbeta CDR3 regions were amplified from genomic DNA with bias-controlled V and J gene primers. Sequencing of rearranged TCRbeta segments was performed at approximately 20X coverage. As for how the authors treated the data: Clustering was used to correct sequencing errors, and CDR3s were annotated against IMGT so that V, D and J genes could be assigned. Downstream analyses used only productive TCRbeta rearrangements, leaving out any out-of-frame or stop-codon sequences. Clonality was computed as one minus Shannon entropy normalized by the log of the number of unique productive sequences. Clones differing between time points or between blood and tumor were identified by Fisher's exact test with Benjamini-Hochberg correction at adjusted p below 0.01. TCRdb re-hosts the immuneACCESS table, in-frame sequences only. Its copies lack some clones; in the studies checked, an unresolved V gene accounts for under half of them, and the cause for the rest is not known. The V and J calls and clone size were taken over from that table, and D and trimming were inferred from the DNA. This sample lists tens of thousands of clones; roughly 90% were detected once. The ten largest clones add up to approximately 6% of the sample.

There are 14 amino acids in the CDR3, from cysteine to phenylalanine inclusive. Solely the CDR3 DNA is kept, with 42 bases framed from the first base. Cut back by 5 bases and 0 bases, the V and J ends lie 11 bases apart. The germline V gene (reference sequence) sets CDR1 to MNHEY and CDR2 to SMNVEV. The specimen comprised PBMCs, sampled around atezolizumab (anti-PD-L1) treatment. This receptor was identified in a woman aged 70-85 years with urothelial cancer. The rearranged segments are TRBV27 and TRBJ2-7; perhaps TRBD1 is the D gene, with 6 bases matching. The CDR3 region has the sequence CASSPNRDSYEQYF. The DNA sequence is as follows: TGTGCCAGCAGTCCCAACAGGGACTCCTACGAGCAGTACTTC.